Listed below are T cell receptor beta chains from one sample, sequenced in a study of blood T cells in healthy people across ages. TCRdb passed the 5' RACE reads through MiXCR, listing each CDR3 protein once. The sample includes roughly 790,000 distinct CDR3 sequences, around 46% of them seen just once. Material: blood. The origin of the receptors is a woman aged 55-69 years in good health. Each CDR3 is given with its conserved first and last residue. The D gene is left open where the match is weak. Clone size appears in some rows only: once, few, many, or a class for an expanded clone.

CDR3nt	CDR3aa	v_gene	j_gene	d_gene	abundance	len
TGTGCCAGCAGTTACTCGAGAGGGGTCTCCTACAATGAGCAGTTCTTC	CASSYSRGVSYNEQFF	TRBV6-5	TRBJ2-1	.	few	16
TGTGCCAGCAGTTACGTGGCCGGGGAAGTAACCTACGAGCAGTACTTC	CASSYVAGEVTYEQYF	TRBV6-5	TRBJ2-7	.	.	16
TGTGCCAGCAGCGTAGCTGGGGGGTTTGGTCCCCAGCATTTT	CASSVAGGFGPQHF	TRBV9	TRBJ1-5	.	.	14
TGCAGTGCTAGAGATCCGGGACAGGGGTTGCCTGAAGCTTTCTTT	CSARDPGQGLPEAFF	TRBV20-1	TRBJ1-1	TRBD1	.	15
TGTGCCAGCAGCCCGGCGGTAGGAGGCGGCACTGAAGCTTTCTTT	CASSPAVGGGTEAFF	TRBV7-9	TRBJ1-1	.	.	15
TGCGCCAGCAGAGGAAGCACAGCTAACTATGGCTACACCTTC	CASRGSTANYGYTF	TRBV5-1	TRBJ1-2	.	once	14
TGTGCCAGCAGCCTTGCGCAAGGTAGGCTAGGCACAGATACGCAGTATTTT	CASSLAQGRLGTDTQYF	TRBV4-2	TRBJ2-3	.	.	17
TGTGCCAGCAGCCCTGGGGCAGGGGAGGGCGAGCAGTACTTC	CASSPGAGEGEQYF	TRBV13	TRBJ2-7	.	few	14
TGCGCCAGCAGCCAAGAAGGGTATAGGGGGAACGAGCAGTACTTC	CASSQEGYRGNEQYF	TRBV4-1	TRBJ2-7	.	.	15
TGTGCCAGCAGCTTAGCGCTCGGGACAGGGGGACAGACCCAGTACTTC	CASSLALGTGGQTQYF	TRBV7-8	TRBJ2-5	TRBD1	few	16
TGTGCCATCAGTCCAGGGTTATTGGAGACCCAGTACTTC	CAISPGLLETQYF	TRBV10-3	TRBJ2-5	.	.	13
TGTGCCAGCAGTCTGGACTCAAACATTCAGTACTTC	CASSLDSNIQYF	TRBV28	TRBJ2-4	.	.	12
TGCAGCGGTGTGTTCCCGGGAGGGGGTTTGACCGGCTACACCTTC	CSGVFPGGGLTGYTF	TRBV29-1	TRBJ1-2	.	few	15
TGTGCCAGCTCCCTGCACCAGGGTGCCCCCTACGAGCAGTACTTC	CASSLHQGAPYEQYF	TRBV7-2	TRBJ2-7	.	.	15
TGCAGTGCTAGTCCGCCCCCCGGACTTCTGTTGGGTAACTATGGCTACACCTTC	CSASPPPGLLLGNYGYTF	TRBV20-1	TRBJ1-2	.	few	18
TGTGCCAGCAGTTTATGGGGACAGGGAAGGGAGGGCTACACCTTC	CASSLWGQGREGYTF	TRBV12-3/TRBV12-4	TRBJ1-2	TRBD1	.	15
TGCAGTGCTAGAATACAGGGGCTTTCCTTCGAGCAGTACTTC	CSARIQGLSFEQYF	TRBV20-1	TRBJ2-7	TRBD1	.	14
TGTGCCAGCAGCCCACACGGAGCCGGGACTAGCAACAATGAGCAGTTCTTC	CASSPHGAGTSNNEQFF	TRBV7-3	TRBJ2-1	TRBD2	.	17
TGCAGTGCCGCATATCTAGCGGGCTATTACAATGAGCAGTACTTC	CSAAYLAGYYNEQYF	TRBV20-1	TRBJ2-7	TRBD2	.	15
TGTGCCAGCAGCAGTAGCGGGGCGGACGGGGAGCTGTTTTTT	CASSSSGADGELFF	TRBV7-9	TRBJ2-2	TRBD2	.	14
TGCAGTGCTAGAGATTCTCGGCGACTAGCGGGAGCAACAGGGGCCAACGTCCTGACTTTC	CSARDSRRLAGATGANVLTF	TRBV20-1	TRBJ2-6	TRBD2	once	20
TGTGCCACCAGCGGAGCACCGGGACTGGGCCACAATGAGCAGTTCTTC	CATSGAPGLGHNEQFF	TRBV15	TRBJ2-1	.	.	16
TGTGCCAGCAGCAGCGCGGGCGGAACCTACAATGAGCAGTTCTTC	CASSSAGGTYNEQFF	TRBV12-3/TRBV12-4	TRBJ2-1	.	.	15
TGTGCCAGCAGTTTAAATGCGCTAGCTGGGACAGATACGCAGTATTTT	CASSLNALAGTDTQYF	TRBV12-3/TRBV12-4	TRBJ2-3	.	.	16
TGTGCCAGCAGCTCCATTGGGGTCACGAACACTGAAGCTTTCTTT	CASSSIGVTNTEAFF	TRBV28	TRBJ1-1	.	.	15
TGTGCCAGCAGCCCACGATCCGGAGGACTACGCACAGATACGCAGTATTTT	CASSPRSGGLRTDTQYF	TRBV7-9	TRBJ2-3	.	.	17